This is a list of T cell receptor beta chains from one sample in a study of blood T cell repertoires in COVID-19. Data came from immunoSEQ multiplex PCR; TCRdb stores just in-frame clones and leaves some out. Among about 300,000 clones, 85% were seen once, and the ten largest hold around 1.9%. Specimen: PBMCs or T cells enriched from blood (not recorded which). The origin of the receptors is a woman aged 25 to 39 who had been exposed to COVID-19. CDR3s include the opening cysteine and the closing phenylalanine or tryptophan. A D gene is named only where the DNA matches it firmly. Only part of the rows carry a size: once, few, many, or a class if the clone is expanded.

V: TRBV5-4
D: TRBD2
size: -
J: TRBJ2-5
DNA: TGTGCCAGCACCCTAGGGACTAGCAGTCAAGAGACCCAGTACTTC
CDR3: CASTLGTSSQETQYF

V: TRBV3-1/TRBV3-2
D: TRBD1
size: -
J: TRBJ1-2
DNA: TGTGCCAGCAGCCAAAGATTGAGGACAGGGGGCTTTGGCTACACCTTC
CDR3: CASSQRLRTGGFGYTF

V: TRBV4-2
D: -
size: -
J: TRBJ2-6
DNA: TGTGCCAGCAGCCAAGATCGGGGAGGACACTCTGGGGCCAACGTCCTGACTTTC
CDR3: CASSQDRGGHSGANVLTF

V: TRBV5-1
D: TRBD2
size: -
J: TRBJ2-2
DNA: TGCGCCAGCGTACGGCGGCTAGCGGGTGACACCGGGGAGCTGTTTTTT
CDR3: CASVRRLAGDTGELFF

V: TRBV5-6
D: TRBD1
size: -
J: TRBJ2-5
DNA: TGTGCCAGCAGCCTAACAGGGGTTGATGAGACCCAGTACTTC
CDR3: CASSLTGVDETQYF

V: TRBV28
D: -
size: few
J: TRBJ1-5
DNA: TGTGCCAGCAGTGCTGTTGTATGGACAGTTAATCAGCCCCAGCATTTT
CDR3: CASSAVVWTVNQPQHF

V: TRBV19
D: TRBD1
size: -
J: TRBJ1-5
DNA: TGTGCCAGTAGTCCGGGACAGGGGGCTCGTCAGCCCCAGCATTTT
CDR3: CASSPGQGARQPQHF

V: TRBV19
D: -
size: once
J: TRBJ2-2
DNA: TGTGCCAGTAGTACCACAGGGAGCGGGGAGCTGTTTTTT
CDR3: CASSTTGSGELFF

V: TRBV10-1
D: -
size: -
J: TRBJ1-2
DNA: TGCGCCAGCAGTGAGAACAGGGCGGGCGGCTACACCTTC
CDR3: CASSENRAGGYTF

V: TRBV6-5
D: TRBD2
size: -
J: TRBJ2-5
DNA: TGTGCCAGCAGGAGCGGGGGGTCCGGGATGACCCAGTACTTC
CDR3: CASRSGGSGMTQYF

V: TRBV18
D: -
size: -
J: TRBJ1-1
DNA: TGTGCCAGCTCACCACTCAGTAACACTGAAGCTTTCTTT
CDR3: CASSPLSNTEAFF

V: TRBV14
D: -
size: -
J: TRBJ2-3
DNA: TGTGCCAGCAGCCCCCTAAGGGGCTCCCAGGGTATATTTTCTACGCAGTATTTT
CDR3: CASSPLRGSQGIFSTQYF

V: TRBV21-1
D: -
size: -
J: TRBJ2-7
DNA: TGTGCCAGCAGCCTCACGGAAGGGGGCACCTACGAGCAGTACTTC
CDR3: CASSLTEGGTYEQYF

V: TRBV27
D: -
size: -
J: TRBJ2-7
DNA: TGTGCCACCTCGAACTACGGGAGATACTACGAGCAGTACTTC
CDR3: CATSNYGRYYEQYF

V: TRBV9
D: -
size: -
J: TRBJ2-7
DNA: TGTGCCAGCAGCGTAGCCGGGACACGGTTCAGTGAGCAGTACTTC
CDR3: CASSVAGTRFSEQYF

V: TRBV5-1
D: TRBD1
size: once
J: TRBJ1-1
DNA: TGCGCCAGCAGCGTAGACAGGGGGAAAGCTTTCTTT
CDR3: CASSVDRGKAFF

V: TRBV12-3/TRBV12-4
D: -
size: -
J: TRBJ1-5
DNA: TGTGCCAGCAGTCTCAGGGTAAATCAGCCCCAGCATTTT
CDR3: CASSLRVNQPQHF

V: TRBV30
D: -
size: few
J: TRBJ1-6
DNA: TGTGCCTGGGATAGTACACAGCATTATAATTCACCCCTCCACTTT
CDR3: CAWDSTQHYNSPLHF

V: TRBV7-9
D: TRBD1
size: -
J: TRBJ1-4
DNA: TGTGCCAGCAGCTTAGGGGGACAGGAAAAACTGTTTTTT
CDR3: CASSLGGQEKLFF

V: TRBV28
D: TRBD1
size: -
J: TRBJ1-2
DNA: TGTGCCACCGAAAACCGGGACAGATATAACTATGGCTACACCTTC
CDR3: CATENRDRYNYGYTF

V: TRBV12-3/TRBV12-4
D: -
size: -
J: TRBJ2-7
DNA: TGTGCCAGCAGTTCAGGGTGGGGGCAGTACTTC
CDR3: CASSSGWGQYF

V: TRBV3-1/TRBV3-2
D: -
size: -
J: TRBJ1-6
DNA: TGTGCCAGCAGCAAACAGGACAGCCGATCACCCCTCCACTTT
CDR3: CASSKQDSRSPLHF

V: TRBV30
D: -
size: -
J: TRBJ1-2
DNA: TGTGCCTGGGCGGGAGGCGGCTACACCTTC
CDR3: CAWAGGGYTF

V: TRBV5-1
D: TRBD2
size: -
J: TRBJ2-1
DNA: TGCGCCAGCAGACTAGCGGGAGGGCCGGTTAATGAGCAGTTCTTC
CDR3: CASRLAGGPVNEQFF

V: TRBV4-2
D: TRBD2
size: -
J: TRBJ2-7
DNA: TGTGCCAGCAGCCAAGTAGCGGGAGGGCCAGAGGCCTACGAGCAGTACTTC
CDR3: CASSQVAGGPEAYEQYF

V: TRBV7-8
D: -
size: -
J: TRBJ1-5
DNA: TGTGCCAGCAGCGAAAGCGGGGGAAGCAATCAGCCCCAGCATTTT
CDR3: CASSESGGSNQPQHF

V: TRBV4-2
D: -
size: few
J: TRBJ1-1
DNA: TGTGCCAGCAGTAGGGGGGGCCAGGGGACTGAAGCTTTCTTT
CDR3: CASSRGGQGTEAFF

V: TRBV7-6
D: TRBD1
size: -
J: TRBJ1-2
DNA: TGTGCCAGCAGCCCCTATAAGACAGGGGGCTACTATGGCTACACCTTC
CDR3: CASSPYKTGGYYGYTF

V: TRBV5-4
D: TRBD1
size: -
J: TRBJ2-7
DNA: TGTGCCAGCAGCGGGCGGACAGGCTGGGCCTACGAGCAGTACTTC
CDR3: CASSGRTGWAYEQYF

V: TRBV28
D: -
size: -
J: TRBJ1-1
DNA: TGTGCCAGCAGTTTACGCCCGGGGAGGGTGACTGAAGCTTTCTTT
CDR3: CASSLRPGRVTEAFF

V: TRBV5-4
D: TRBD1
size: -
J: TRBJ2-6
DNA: TGTGCCAGCACCCCACGGGGACAGGGGAGACCTGGGGCCAACGTCCTGACTTTC
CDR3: CASTPRGQGRPGANVLTF

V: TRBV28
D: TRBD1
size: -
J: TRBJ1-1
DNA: TGTGCCAGCAGTCCCCTAGTCCCGGGACAGGACGAAGCTTTCTTT
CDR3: CASSPLVPGQDEAFF

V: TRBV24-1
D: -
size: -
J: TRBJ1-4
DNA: TGTGCCACCAGTGCAGGGGCCGCAACTAATGAAAAACTGTTTTTT
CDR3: CATSAGAATNEKLFF

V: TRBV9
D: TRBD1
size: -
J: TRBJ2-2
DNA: TGTGCCAGCAGCGTAGCTGAGACAGGGTTCCCCGGGGAGCTGTTTTTT
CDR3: CASSVAETGFPGELFF

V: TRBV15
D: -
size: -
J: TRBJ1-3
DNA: TGTGCCACCAGCAGAGACTCCGGGAACTCTGGAAACACCATATATTTT
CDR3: CATSRDSGNSGNTIYF

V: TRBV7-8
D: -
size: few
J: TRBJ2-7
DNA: TGTGCCAGCAGCTCACAGGTCGTAGGCTACGAGCAGTACTTC
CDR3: CASSSQVVGYEQYF

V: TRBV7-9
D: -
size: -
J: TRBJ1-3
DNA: TGTGCCAGCAGCTCGGACGGCTGGGGGGCTGGAAACACCATATATTTT
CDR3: CASSSDGWGAGNTIYF

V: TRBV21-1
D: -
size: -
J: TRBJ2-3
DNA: TGTGCCAGCAGCGAAAGGGGGTACCCAAACACAGATACGCAGTATTTT
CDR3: CASSERGYPNTDTQYF